The rows below give T cell receptor beta chains drawn from one sample of a study of cytomegalovirus exposure and HLA in healthy donors. Clones were sequenced by immunoSEQ multiplex PCR, and TCRdb holds only the in-frame ones, with some missing. This table holds approximately 160,000 clones, around 80% found once. The sample was PBMCs. The receptor source for this set is a human donor in good health. Each CDR3 is given with its conserved first and last residue. The D gene is left open where the match is weak. The listing skips clone size in some rows; elsewhere it reads once, few, many or a size class.

clone size,J gene,V gene,D gene,CDR3 DNA,CDR3 protein
few,TRBJ1-1,TRBV6-5,TRBD1,TGTGCCAGCAGTACCTTCACAGGGGTCACTGAAGCTTTCTTT,CASSTFTGVTEAFF
.,TRBJ2-2,TRBV2,.,TGTGCCAGCAGACCAACTAGCAGCACCGGGGAGCTGTTTTTT,CASRPTSSTGELFF
.,TRBJ2-1,TRBV9,.,TGTGCCAGCAGTGGTAGTGAGCAGTTCTTC,CASSGSEQFF
.,TRBJ2-7,TRBV12-5,.,TGTGCTAGTGGTTTGGTACCGGGGGGCCCGAACTACGAGCAGTACTTC,CASGLVPGGPNYEQYF
.,TRBJ1-2,TRBV5-4,TRBD1,TGTGCCAGCAGCTTGAGGGACAGGGTTTATGGCTACACCTTC,CASSLRDRVYGYTF
.,TRBJ1-1,TRBV19,TRBD1,TGTGCCAGTAGTACCCGGGACAGGGAGGCTGAAGCTTTCTTT,CASSTRDREAEAFF
once,TRBJ2-3,TRBV5-1,TRBD2,TGCGCCAGCAGCTTGCCGGGGGGATCAGGGGATACGCAGTATTTT,CASSLPGGSGDTQYF
.,TRBJ2-5,TRBV11-2,TRBD2,TGTGCCAGCAGCCCTCGACTAGCGGGGGAAGGAGAGACCCAGTACTTC,CASSPRLAGEGETQYF
few,TRBJ2-3,TRBV7-3,.,TGTGCCAGCACTCCCCCCGTCGGGACAGATACGCAGTATTTT,CASTPPVGTDTQYF
.,TRBJ1-4,TRBV7-2,.,TGTGCCAGCAGCTCCTCCCGCAGGGGTCGCGAAAAACTGTTTTTT,CASSSSRRGREKLFF
.,TRBJ1-5,TRBV7-8,.,TGTGCCAGCAGCCCCTTAGAGGGTCCTAGCAATCAGCCCCAGCATTTT,CASSPLEGPSNQPQHF
.,TRBJ2-1,TRBV10-3,.,TGTGCCATCAGTGAGTCGACTCGTGGGGGGGCGAGCAATGAGCAGTTCTTC,CAISESTRGGASNEQFF
.,TRBJ1-5,TRBV6-5,TRBD1,TGTGCCAGCAGCGCCGGACAGGGTAGCAATCAGCCCCAGCATTTT,CASSAGQGSNQPQHF
few,TRBJ1-2,TRBV11-2,TRBD1,TGTGCCAGCAGCACCAGGGGGGGACAGGGAGTCTATGGCTACACCTTC,CASSTRGGQGVYGYTF
.,TRBJ2-1,TRBV5-6,TRBD2,TGTGCCAGCAGCCCATTTGGGACTAGCGGGGGTTCCTACAATGAGCAGTTCTTC,CASSPFGTSGGSYNEQFF
.,TRBJ1-4,TRBV5-4,TRBD1,TGTGCCAGCAGCCTGGGGGGACAGGGAAATGAAAAACTGTTTTTT,CASSLGGQGNEKLFF
.,TRBJ1-1,TRBV28,TRBD1,TGTGCCAGCAGTATGACGGACAGGTCGAACACTGAAGCTTTCTTT,CASSMTDRSNTEAFF
.,TRBJ2-3,TRBV9,TRBD2,TGTGCCAGCAGCGTAGAGCTAGCGGGGGGTAGTGATACGCAGTATTTT,CASSVELAGGSDTQYF
.,TRBJ1-2,TRBV2,.,TGTGCCAGCTCGGCAGGGTGGTTGGGTGGCTACACCTTC,CASSAGWLGGYTF
.,TRBJ1-6,TRBV5-6,.,TGTGCCAGCAGCTGGGGGGGCGCGCAGAATTCACCCCTCCACTTT,CASSWGGAQNSPLHF
.,TRBJ2-5,TRBV19,TRBD1,TGTGCCAGTAGTAACCGGGACAGGGCGCAAGAGACCCAGTACTTC,CASSNRDRAQETQYF
.,TRBJ1-5,TRBV27,TRBD1,TGTGCCAGCAGTTCCCTCCGGACAGGGAGGAATCAGCCCCAGCATTTT,CASSSLRTGRNQPQHF
once,TRBJ2-1,TRBV2,TRBD2,TGTGCCAGCCCAAGAATGGCGGGGGGGCCTAGTAATGAGCAGTTCTTC,CASPRMAGGPSNEQFF
.,TRBJ2-7,TRBV5-6,TRBD2,TGTGCCAGCAGCTGGACTAGCGGGGGGGCCCCCGGGGAGCAGTACTTC,CASSWTSGGAPGEQYF
.,TRBJ2-3,TRBV6-7,.,TGTGCCAGTATCCTGAGGGAGGATCCAGATACGCAGTATTTT,CASILREDPDTQYF
.,TRBJ1-6,TRBV5-1,.,TGCGCCAGCAGCTTGGCTGGTGGGGGCAATTCACCCCTCCACTTT,CASSLAGGGNSPLHF
once,TRBJ2-5,TRBV7-2,.,TGTGCCAGCAGCTTAGACAGGGCGGGCGAGACCCAGTACTTC,CASSLDRAGETQYF
.,TRBJ1-2,TRBV25-1,.,TGTGCCAGCAGGCCGAACGGACAGTCACATGGCTACACCTTC,CASRPNGQSHGYTF
.,TRBJ1-1,TRBV6-1,TRBD1,TGTGCCAGCATCGACAGGGCTAACACTGAAGCTTTCTTT,CASIDRANTEAFF
.,TRBJ2-7,TRBV6-5,TRBD2,TGTGCCAGCCAGAGATTAGCGGGCTCCTACGAGCAGTACTTC,CASQRLAGSYEQYF
.,TRBJ2-1,TRBV10-1,.,TGCGCCAGCAGTGAGTCTGGGGCAGGGAGGAATGAGCAGTTCTTC,CASSESGAGRNEQFF
few,TRBJ1-2,TRBV4-3,TRBD1,TGCGCCAGCAGCCAAGTCTTCCAGGGGGCCTATGGCTACACCTTC,CASSQVFQGAYGYTF
.,TRBJ2-1,TRBV5-1,.,TGCGCCAGCAGCCTCGCGGCAGAGCAGTTCTTC,CASSLAAEQFF
few,TRBJ2-3,TRBV4-3,.,TGCGCCAGCAGCCAAGGGGTCTGGCTAGCGTCGAATACGCAGTATTTT,CASSQGVWLASNTQYF
few,TRBJ1-6,TRBV28,TRBD1,TGTGCCAGCAGTCTCCCGACAGGGGGTTATAATTCACCCCTCCACTTT,CASSLPTGGYNSPLHF
.,TRBJ1-2,TRBV7-7,TRBD1,TGTGCTAGCAGCCCAGGCGGAAAGGCAGGGGGCGGCTATGGCTACACCTTC,CASSPGGKAGGGYGYTF
.,TRBJ2-1,TRBV2,.,TGTGCCAGCAGTGTAACGGCGGAAGGGGGTGAGCAGTTCTTC,CASSVTAEGGEQFF
.,TRBJ1-6,TRBV27,TRBD1,TGTGCCAGCAGTTTATCCGGACAGGGTTTCTCTTCACCCCTCCACTTT,CASSLSGQGFSSPLHF
.,TRBJ2-5,TRBV19,TRBD1,TGTGCCAGTAGTGTGGACAGGGTTCAGGAGACCCAGTACTTC,CASSVDRVQETQYF
.,TRBJ2-5,TRBV7-7,.,TGTGCTAGCAGCTTAGGGGCAGGGAACCAAGAGACCCAGTACTTC,CASSLGAGNQETQYF
.,TRBJ2-3,TRBV15,TRBD2,TGTGCCACCAGCAGTAAGAGCGGGGGAACTGGAGATACGCAGTATTTT,CATSSKSGGTGDTQYF
few,TRBJ2-5,TRBV29-1,.,TGCAGCGGCGATGGCGGGGAAGAGACCCAGTACTTC,CSGDGGEETQYF
few,TRBJ2-1,TRBV6-1,TRBD1,TGTGCCAGCAGTGTAGACAGGGGTCCCTACAATGAGCAGTTCTTC,CASSVDRGPYNEQFF
.,TRBJ1-5,TRBV10-2,TRBD1,TGCGCCAGCAGCGACCGGGACAGTTTTACGCCCCAGCATTTT,CASSDRDSFTPQHF
once,TRBJ2-7,TRBV7-9,TRBD2,TGTGCCAGCAGCACCGGAAGCGGAAGCGGGGGATACGAGCAGTACTTC,CASSTGSGSGGYEQYF
.,TRBJ2-7,TRBV19,.,TGTGCCAGTAGTATTCGGCAGGGTTCCTACGAGCAGTACTTC,CASSIRQGSYEQYF
.,TRBJ2-3,TRBV2,.,TGTGCCAGCAAGGGCAGGACAAGCACAGATACGCAGTATTTT,CASKGRTSTDTQYF
.,TRBJ2-7,TRBV7-8,TRBD1,TGTGCCAGCAGCTTAGCAGGACAGGGACTGGAGCAGTACTTC,CASSLAGQGLEQYF
.,TRBJ2-7,TRBV27,TRBD1,TGTGCCAGCAGCGAACAGGGGCTTTACTACGAGCAGTACTTC,CASSEQGLYYEQYF
few,TRBJ1-1,TRBV6-1,.,TGTGCCAGCACCCTGGACACAGCTGAAGCTTTCTTT,CASTLDTAEAFF
.,TRBJ2-7,TRBV6-6,.,TGTGCCAGCAGTTACGTCCAGGACACTTCTGGGTACGAGCAGTACTTC,CASSYVQDTSGYEQYF
.,TRBJ2-7,TRBV7-9,.,TGTGCCAGCAGCTCAACTGACAAGACCTACGAGCAGTACTTC,CASSSTDKTYEQYF
.,TRBJ1-6,TRBV7-6,TRBD1,TGTGCCAGCAGCAAGGACAGGGGCGGTAATTCACCCCTCCACTTT,CASSKDRGGNSPLHF
.,TRBJ2-5,TRBV10-3,.,TGTGCCATCAGTGTACGGGACATTCAAGAGACCCAGTACTTC,CAISVRDIQETQYF